The rows below give T cell receptor beta chains drawn from one sample of a study of blood T cell repertoires in COVID-19. Sequencing used immunoSEQ multiplex PCR; TCRdb keeps in-frame clones, though not all of them. Of 400,000 to 450,000 clones listed, roughly 90% were seen once; the top ten hold less than 2%. Sequencing used peripheral blood. The receptors shown here come from a woman between 40 and 55 years old with COVID-19, enrolled during active disease. Both conserved end residues are part of each CDR3. The order of the fields is J gene, V gene, D gene, clone size, CDR3 DNA, CDR3 protein. The D gene is left open where the match is weak. Clone size is shown for a subset of rows, as once, few, many or a class of expanded clone.

j_call: TRBJ1-6; v_call: TRBV7-3; d_call: TRBD1; clone_size: -; cdr3_nt: TGTGCCAGCAGCAAACAGGGGGCGAACAATAATTCACCCCTCCACTTT; cdr3_aa: CASSKQGANNNSPLHF
j_call: TRBJ1-5; v_call: TRBV28; d_call: TRBD1; clone_size: -; cdr3_nt: TGTGCCAGCAGGGTGTGGACAGGGAATCAGCCCCAGCATTTT; cdr3_aa: CASRVWTGNQPQHF
j_call: TRBJ2-3; v_call: TRBV2; d_call: TRBD2; clone_size: -; cdr3_nt: TGTGCCAGCAGTTCGACGGGAGGCGCAGATACGCAGTATTTT; cdr3_aa: CASSSTGGADTQYF
j_call: TRBJ2-1; v_call: TRBV5-1; d_call: TRBD1; clone_size: -; cdr3_nt: TGCGCCAGCAGCTTGGGACTATTCGAGACAGGGTACAATGAGCAGTTCTTC; cdr3_aa: CASSLGLFETGYNEQFF
j_call: TRBJ2-5; v_call: TRBV29-1; d_call: -; clone_size: -; cdr3_nt: TGCAGCGTTGGACTGACCTACCAAGAGACCCAGTACTTC; cdr3_aa: CSVGLTYQETQYF
j_call: TRBJ1-1; v_call: TRBV5-1; d_call: -; clone_size: -; cdr3_nt: TGCGCCAGCAGCTTGGGACAGGCGAACACTGAAGCTTTCTTT; cdr3_aa: CASSLGQANTEAFF
j_call: TRBJ2-1; v_call: TRBV7-2; d_call: -; clone_size: -; cdr3_nt: TGTGCCAGCAGCCGCAAAGCGGAGAGCTCCTACAATGAGCAGTTCTTC; cdr3_aa: CASSRKAESSYNEQFF
j_call: TRBJ1-1; v_call: TRBV19; d_call: -; clone_size: -; cdr3_nt: TGTGCCAGTAGTATGGAGGTTTTGAACACTGAAGCTTTCTTT; cdr3_aa: CASSMEVLNTEAFF
j_call: TRBJ2-7; v_call: TRBV4-1; d_call: TRBD1; clone_size: -; cdr3_nt: TGCGCCAGCAGCGCCGCGGGACAGGGGGCGGGAGAGCAGTACTTC; cdr3_aa: CASSAAGQGAGEQYF
j_call: TRBJ1-3; v_call: TRBV5-1; d_call: TRBD1; clone_size: -; cdr3_nt: TGCGCCAGCAGCTTGGCTCCAGGGGGCAACGGAAACACCATATATTTT; cdr3_aa: CASSLAPGGNGNTIYF
j_call: TRBJ1-2; v_call: TRBV12-3/TRBV12-4; d_call: -; clone_size: -; cdr3_nt: TGTGCCAGCAGTCTCAGTCTTGGCTACACCTTC; cdr3_aa: CASSLSLGYTF
j_call: TRBJ1-1; v_call: TRBV2; d_call: -; clone_size: -; cdr3_nt: TGTGCCAGCAGCGTGTCTGCCGAGGGCACTGAAGCTTTCTTT; cdr3_aa: CASSVSAEGTEAFF
j_call: TRBJ1-1; v_call: TRBV27; d_call: TRBD1; clone_size: -; cdr3_nt: TGTGCCAGCAGTTGGACAGGGGCCCGGGGCACTGAAGCTTTCTTT; cdr3_aa: CASSWTGARGTEAFF
j_call: TRBJ1-2; v_call: TRBV19; d_call: -; clone_size: -; cdr3_nt: TGTGCCAGTAGTAGCAGTTCTTTTGGCTACACCTTC; cdr3_aa: CASSSSSFGYTF
j_call: TRBJ1-3; v_call: TRBV9; d_call: TRBD1; clone_size: -; cdr3_nt: TGTGCCAGCAGCGTATCACAGGGGGCTGGAAACACCATATATTTT; cdr3_aa: CASSVSQGAGNTIYF
j_call: TRBJ1-1; v_call: TRBV19; d_call: TRBD1; clone_size: -; cdr3_nt: TGTGCCAGTACCCTGACAGGGGCAAACACTGAAGCTTTCTTT; cdr3_aa: CASTLTGANTEAFF
j_call: TRBJ2-5; v_call: TRBV19; d_call: TRBD1; clone_size: -; cdr3_nt: TGTGCCAGTAGTATAGGGACAGGGGTCATCCAAGAGACCCAGTACTTC; cdr3_aa: CASSIGTGVIQETQYF
j_call: TRBJ2-5; v_call: TRBV6-5; d_call: TRBD2; clone_size: once; cdr3_nt: TGTGCCAGCAGCGCGACTAGCGGGAGCGGTGAGACCCAGTACTTC; cdr3_aa: CASSATSGSGETQYF
j_call: TRBJ2-3; v_call: TRBV28; d_call: -; clone_size: -; cdr3_nt: TGTGCCAGCAGCCTAATCACAGATACGCAGTATTTT; cdr3_aa: CASSLITDTQYF
j_call: TRBJ2-1; v_call: TRBV18; d_call: TRBD2; clone_size: -; cdr3_nt: TGTGCCAGCTCACCGACTAGCGGGGGGCACAATGAGCAGTTCTTC; cdr3_aa: CASSPTSGGHNEQFF
j_call: TRBJ2-7; v_call: TRBV7-2; d_call: TRBD1; clone_size: -; cdr3_nt: TGTGCCAGCAGCTCTCCGCCCGGGACAGGGACGGTCGAGCAGTACTTC; cdr3_aa: CASSSPPGTGTVEQYF
j_call: TRBJ2-7; v_call: TRBV13; d_call: -; clone_size: -; cdr3_nt: TGTGCCAGCAGCCACAGGGTTGGGAGCGAGCAGTACTTC; cdr3_aa: CASSHRVGSEQYF
j_call: TRBJ1-2; v_call: TRBV14; d_call: TRBD1; clone_size: -; cdr3_nt: TGTGCCAGCAGCCAAGCGGGACAGGGGGGCTATGGCTACACCTTC; cdr3_aa: CASSQAGQGGYGYTF